This T cell receptor (beta chain) was recorded in a study of somatic mutations in cytotoxic T cells in rheumatoid arthritis. Study-wide background: Flow cytometric sorting isolated some V beta antibody-stained T-cell populations at nearly 100% purity, and among them were V beta1+ cells that underwent TCRB sequencing.

Controls that were healthy consisted of blood donors whose median age was about 53 years (range about 20-75), with about 54% female. General study results and limits: The largest CD8+ clone made up over 20% of CD8+ cells in about an eighth of the roughly 60 patients. Slight underrepresentation of TRBV07 in rheumatoid arthritis patients was not adjusted for multiple comparisons.

With 5 bases clipped from V and 3 bases from J, the junction kept 7 bases outside the gene matches. CDR1 is MNHEY and CDR2 is SVGAGI in the germline V gene. The CDR3 consists of 15 residues. Generated by immunoSEQ multiplex PCR, the TCRdb table keeps only in-frame clones and is missing some. The table records 15,000 to 20,000 clones, 70% to 80% of them present only once. Worth noting for this clone: Its antigen is not identified.

Sequencing input: CD8+ T cells sorted from blood. The J gene is TRBJ1-2, the V gene TRBV6-5, with 9 bases identical to TRBD1. The receptor's source is a man aged 55 to 70 in good health. Here the CDR3 DNA reads TGTGCCAGCAGTCTGGGAGGGACAGGGCACTATGGCTACACCTTC. It is translated as CASSLGGTGHYGYTF.